This record covers a single T cell receptor (beta chain). Its specificity is not known. This sample is part of a study of Tregs in tolerant kidney transplant recipients. Overall study results and limits: Expanding Tregs on activated donor B cells appeared to best identify donor-specific TCRbeta clones. Tolerant patients' donor-specific Tregs expanded beyond overall Tregs, suggesting antigen-driven growth.

The V end was cut by 0 bases, the J end by 3 bases, with 9 bases between. CDR1 SGHRS and CDR2 YFSETQ come from the germline V gene. This CDR3 has 15 amino acids. The method was immunoSEQ multiplex PCR; TCRdb's version includes in-frame clones alone and lacks a portion of them. The sample has about 64,000 clones; 87% are singletons. The nonmyeloablative bone marrow transplants came from related graft donors, with transient mixed chimerism. CD4+CD25+CD127- Tregs, CD4+CD25- non-Tregs, CD4 and CD8 cells were sorted. The origin of this receptor is a human patient who received a combined kidney and bone marrow transplant. Part of the T cells may come from the graft donor. The sample consisted of CD4+ T cells from blood (PBMCs), taken 6 months after the transplant. The chain has TRBV5-1 and TRBJ2-2, with D possibly being TRBD2 (6 bases). The CDR3, as DNA: TGCGCCAGCAGCTTGGAGGGACTTCACACCGGGGAGCTGTTTTTT. Translation: CASSLEGLHTGELFF.